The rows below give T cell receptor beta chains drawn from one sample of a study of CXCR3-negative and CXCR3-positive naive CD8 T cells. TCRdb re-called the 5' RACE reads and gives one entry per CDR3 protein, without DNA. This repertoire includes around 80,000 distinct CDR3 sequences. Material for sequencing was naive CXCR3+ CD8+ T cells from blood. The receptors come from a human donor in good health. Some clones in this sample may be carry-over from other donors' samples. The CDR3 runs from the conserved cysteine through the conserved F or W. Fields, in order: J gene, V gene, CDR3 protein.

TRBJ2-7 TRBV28 CASRLSTVYYEQYF
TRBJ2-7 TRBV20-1 CSARDRDSPTEQYF
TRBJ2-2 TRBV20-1 CSARDADRGHAGELFF
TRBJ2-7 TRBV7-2 CASSLRQGGDEQYF
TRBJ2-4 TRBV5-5 CASSFSQGEWNIQYF
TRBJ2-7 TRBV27 CASSLDGGPSYEQYF
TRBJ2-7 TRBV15 CATSRDEGEQYF
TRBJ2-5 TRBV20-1 CSAREGGGFETQYF
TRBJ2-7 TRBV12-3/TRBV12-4 CASSDVGGSNEQYF
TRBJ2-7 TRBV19 CASSTDRNLYEQYF
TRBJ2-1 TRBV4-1 CASSQRTSGGESDEQFF
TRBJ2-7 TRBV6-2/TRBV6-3 CASSDRDFYYEQYF
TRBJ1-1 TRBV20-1 CSARDLTDEAFF
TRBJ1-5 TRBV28 CASSFRVEVRPQHF
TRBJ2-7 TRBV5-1 CASSLGQISYEQYF
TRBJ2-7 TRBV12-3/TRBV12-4 CASSPSGLLEQYF
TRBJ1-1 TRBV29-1 CSAKQSHARNTEAFF
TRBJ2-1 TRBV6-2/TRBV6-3 CASNDRLWDEQFF
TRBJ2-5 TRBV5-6 CASSPGSLETQYF
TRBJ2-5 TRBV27 CASSFRGRAQETQYF
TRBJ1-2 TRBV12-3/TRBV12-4 CAISQGRGNGYTF
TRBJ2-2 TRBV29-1 CSVELTGTFTGELFF
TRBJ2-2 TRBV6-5 CASGPSGGTGELFF
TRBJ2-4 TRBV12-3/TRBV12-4 CASSSLSWAKNIQYF
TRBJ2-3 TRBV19 CASTLTSGSTDTQYF
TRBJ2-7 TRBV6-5 CASSYSRDRGIYEQYF
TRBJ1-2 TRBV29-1 CSVLYNYGYTF
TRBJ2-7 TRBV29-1 CSAVAGTSGRADVYF
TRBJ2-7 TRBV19 CASSIDGIYEQYF
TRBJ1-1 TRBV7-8 CASSGRDRGANTEAFF
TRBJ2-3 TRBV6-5 CASSYVQGGGTDTQYF
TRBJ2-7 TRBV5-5 CASSPTERSYEQYF
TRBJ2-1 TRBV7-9 CASSRDRDAGHEQFF
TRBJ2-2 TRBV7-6 CASRATIPGELFF
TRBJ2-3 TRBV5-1 CASSSVVRTDTQYF
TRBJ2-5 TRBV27 CASSPLDRQGETQYF
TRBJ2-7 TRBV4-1 CASSQGGGVSYEQYF
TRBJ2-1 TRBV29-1 CSVERAANEQFF
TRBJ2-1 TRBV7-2 CASSLGLYNEQFF
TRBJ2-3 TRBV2 CASSAMGRADTQYF
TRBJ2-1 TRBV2 CASLLNIAGENEQFF
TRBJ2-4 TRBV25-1 CATPKDAGGSKNIQYF
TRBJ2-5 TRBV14 CASSPMGQNQETQYF
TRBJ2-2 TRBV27 CASRERAGELFF
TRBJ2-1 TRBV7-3 CASSIPPSDEQFF
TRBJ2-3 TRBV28 CASSLRIRDTQYF
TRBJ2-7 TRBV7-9 CASGGGTYEQYF
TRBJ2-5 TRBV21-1 CASSKDDPPSRGQETQYF
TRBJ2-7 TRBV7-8 CASSLTSWGTSGNYEQYF
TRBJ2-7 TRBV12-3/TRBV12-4 CASSSTGTPYEQYF
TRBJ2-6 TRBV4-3 CASSLDLGWAGANVLTF
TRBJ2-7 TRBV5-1 CASSYDRAVVYEQYF
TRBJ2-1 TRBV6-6 CASSTSGTANEQFF
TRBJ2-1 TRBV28 CASSPERGAYNEQFF
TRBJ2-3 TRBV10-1 CASLRTSGGMTDTQYF